A single sample is the source of the 19 T cell receptor beta chains below, sequenced in a study of human T cells and chemical hapten exposure. One entry per CDR3 protein, called by TCRdb with MiXCR from the RACE reads. The sample comprises under 50,000 distinct CDR3 sequences, less than 8.5% of which are singletons, and around 1.4% rests with the top ten. Noted time point: pre-sensitization, week 0. The sample's treatment: therapeutic diphenylcyclopropenone sensitization with weekly scalp DPC. The sample here was whole blood, taken in connection with sensitization to the hapten diphenylcyclopropenone (DPC). All receptors come from a woman between 45 and 65 years old with alopecia areata. Some clones in this sample may be carry-over from other donors' samples.

This clonotype was recorded many times. This chain links TRBV11-2 with TRBJ2-5; 10 nucleotides agree with TRBD1. This CDR3 has 15 amino acids. CDR1 is SGHAT, CDR2 FQNNGV, per germline. V shed 4 bases and J 0 bases; nucleotides not matched to a gene: 2. CDR3 protein: CASSSDRGNQETQYF. CDR3 bases: TGTGCCAGCAGCTCGGACAGGGGGAACCAAGAGACCCAGTACTTC.

This clonotype was detected many times. The chain is built from TRBV7-6 and TRBJ1-5, with 7 bases matching TRBD1. CDR1 and CDR2 from the germline V gene are SGHVS and FNYEAQ. J lost 2 bases, V lost 1 base, and 8 bases had no gene match. The CDR3 covers 17 residues. The CDR3 bases are TGTGCCAGCAGCTTAGGGGCAGGGGGACGGGGCAATCAGCCCCAGCATTTT. Protein sequence: CASSLGAGGRGNQPQHF.

This chain connects TRBV20-1 to TRBJ1-5; possible D gene TRBD1, 5 bases. Germline CDR1 and CDR2: DFQATT and SNEGSKA (reference sequence). The CDR3 totals 13 residues. Deletions cut 4 bases from V and 2 bases from J, with 9 bases between. CDR3 protein: CSATTGGNQPQHF. DNA of the CDR3: TGCAGTGCTACAACGGGGGGCAATCAGCCCCAGCATTTT.

As concerns this clonotype: This may arise from a read error, as a much more abundant clone is one base away. The chain recombines TRBV10-2 with TRBJ2-7, with D uncertain. V was shortened by 2 bases and J by 9 bases, with 23 bases between the two germline ends. The CDR3 runs 16 residues. Germline CDR1 is WSHSY and CDR2 is SAAADI. CDR3 amino acids: CASSEATHSYKLTQYF. The CDR3 nucleotides are TGCGCCAGCAGTGAGGCGACCCATAGTTACAAGCTGACGCAGTACTTC.

This clonotype came up many times. The gene calls are TRBV29-1 and TRBJ2-1, with no clear D. Germline V gene lookup returns CDR1 SQVTM and CDR2 ANQGSEA. V gave up 4 bases and J gave up 4 bases, with 8 bases separating them. The CDR3 spans 12 residues. CDR3 coding DNA: TGCAGCGTTGTACGTGGGTACAATGAGCAGTTCTTC. Translating it yields CSVVRGYNEQFF.

V and J are TRBV28 and TRBJ2-3; maybe TRBD2 (6 bases). Between the trimmed V and J ends, which lost 8 bases and 0 bases, there was a span of 12 bases. CDR3 length: 14 amino acids. Germline CDR1 reads MDHEN; CDR2 reads SYDVKM. The CDR3 is CASVGRPSTDTQYF. In DNA, the CDR3 is TGTGCCAGCGTAGGGAGGCCGAGCACAGATACGCAGTATTTT.

This clonotype has at least ten counts. The CDR3 protein is CASSMADTGANVLTF. The CDR3 DNA sequence: TGTGCCAGTAGTATGGCGGACACTGGGGCCAACGTCCTGACTTTC. This rearrangement joins TRBV19 to TRBJ2-6, with a tentative D call TRBD1 (5 bases). V gave up 3 bases and J gave up 2 bases, with 8 bases separating them. Germline CDR1 LNHDA, CDR2 SQIVND (reference sequence). CDR3 length: 15 residues.

The CDR3 loop reads CASSVDLEETQYF. The CDR3 nucleotides read TGTGCCAGCAGCGTAGATCTAGAAGAGACCCAGTACTTC. The gene calls are TRBV9 and TRBJ2-5; D not certain. Trimming stripped 0 bases from V and 3 bases from J, with 6 bases between. CDR1 SGDLS and CDR2 YYNGEE come from the germline V gene. The CDR3 sequence is 13 residues long.

This clonotype was seen repeatedly, ten times or more. The rearrangement joins TRBV5-8 to TRBJ1-1; the match to TRBD1 covers 9 bases. Germline V gives CDR1 SGHTS, CDR2 YDEGEE. The V and J ends lost 4 bases and 0 bases, in that order; junction bases with no gene match: 10. CDR3 length: 17 amino acids. In DNA, the CDR3 is TGTGCCAGCAGCCGGACAGGGGTCCGGCTCATGAACACTGAAGCTTTCTTT. Translation gives CASSRTGVRLMNTEAFF.

This clonotype was recorded many times. V gene TRBV9 combines with J gene TRBJ2-1; 14 bases match TRBD2. Trimming removed 4 bases from V and 9 bases from J; junction bases left unmatched: 6. The CDR3 covers 15 residues. Germline V gives CDR1 SGDLS, CDR2 YYNGEE. The CDR3 loop reads CASSQTSGRVVEQFF. CDR3 DNA: TGTGCCAGCAGCCAGACTAGCGGGAGGGTTGTTGAGCAGTTCTTC.

DNA of the CDR3: TGTGCCAGCAGCGCGTCTGGAGCCAAGGAGCAGTACTTC. Protein: CASSASGAKEQYF. V and J are TRBV9 and TRBJ2-7; D is ambiguous. Germline-derived CDR1 and CDR2 are SGDLS and YYNGEE. Trimming stripped 3 bases from V and 7 bases from J, with 14 bases between. The CDR3 is made up of 13 amino acids.

The chain combines TRBV29-1 with TRBJ2-3; D not certain. V shed 5 bases and J shed 4 bases, with 4 bases lying between them. The CDR3 covers 10 residues. The V gene's germline CDR1 is SQVTM and CDR2 ANQGSEA. CDR3 sequence: CSVTADTQYF. CDR3 nucleotides: TGCAGCGTTACCGCAGATACGCAGTATTTT.

This clonotype came up many times. The gene calls are TRBV12-3 or TRBV12-4 and TRBJ1-6; 9 bases map to TRBD1. V shed 5 bases and J 5 bases; nucleotides not matched to a gene: 4. The CDR3 spans 15 residues. The CDR3 here is CASSDGQGNNSPLHF. The CDR3 DNA sequence: TGTGCCAGCAGTGACGGACAGGGGAATAATTCACCCCTCCACTTT.

This clonotype has ten or more counts. V usage is TRBV12-3 or TRBV12-4 and J usage is TRBJ1-6, with D tentatively TRBD1 (6 bases). This CDR3 is built from 12 residues. Trimming removed 6 bases at V and 10 bases at J, with 10 bases between. As DNA, the CDR3 is TGTGCCAGCAGCCAGGGGCTGTCACCCCTCCACTTT. This gives the protein CASSQGLSPLHF.

The chain links TRBV5-1 to TRBJ2-3; D remains ambiguous. The length of the CDR3 is 12 residues. V was trimmed by 5 bases and J by 4 bases, leaving 8 bases between them. CDR1 and CDR2 from the germline V gene are SGHRS and YFSETQ. CDR3 region: CASRGNADTQYF. As DNA, the CDR3 is TGCGCCAGCAGAGGAAACGCAGATACGCAGTATTTT. The full variable domain, its missing parts supplied by reference TRBV5-1 and TRBJ2-3, is KAGVTQTPRYLIKTRGQQVTLSCSPISGHRSVSWYQQTPGQGLQFLFEYFSETQRNKGNFPGRFSGRQFSNSRSEMNVSTLELGDSALYLCASRGNADTQYFGPGTRLTVL.

This clonotype was recorded at least ten times. The chain uses TRBV5-1 and TRBJ2-7, with 7 bases that match TRBD1. The ends lost 3 bases at V and 3 bases at J; junction bases unmatched: 6. The germline V gene has CDR1 SGHRS and CDR2 YFSETQ. CDR3 length: 14 amino acids. Here the CDR3 DNA reads TGCGCCAGCAGCTGGACGACAGGGAACTACGAGCAGTACTTC. Translation: CASSWTTGNYEQYF.

This clonotype has just a few counts. The CDR3 sequence is CASSPFRTSSTDTQYF. The CDR3 DNA reads as TGTGCCAGCTCACCATTTAGGACCTCTAGCACAGATACGCAGTATTTT. J is TRBJ2-3 and V is TRBV18, with D unclear. V gave up 2 bases and J gave up 0 bases, with 12 bases separating them. The CDR3 is 16 amino acids. Germline V CDR1 and CDR2: KGHSH, LQKENI. The variable domain in full, completed from reference TRBV18 and TRBJ2-3, reads NAGVMQNPRHLVRRRGQEARLRCSPMKGHSHVYWYRQLPEEGLKFMVYLQKENIIDESGMPKERFSAEFPKEGPSILRIQQVVRGDSAAYFCASSPFRTSSTDTQYFGPGTRLTVL.

The sample holds many counts of this clonotype. The rearrangement links TRBV18 to TRBJ1-4; the match to TRBD1 covers 7 bases. Germline values: CDR1 KGHSH, CDR2 LQKENI. V gave up 0 bases and J gave up 5 bases; unmatched junction bases: 0. The length of the CDR3 is 14 residues. CDR3 region: CASSPPTGNEKLFF. CDR3 DNA: TGTGCCAGCTCACCACCGACAGGGAATGAAAAACTGTTTTTT.

Ten or more counts support this clonotype. The V call is TRBV29-1, the J call TRBJ1-1; D not resolved. CDR3 length equals 11 residues. Germline V gene data show CDR1 as SQVTM and CDR2 as ANQGSEA. V dropped 5 bases and J dropped 2 bases, with 6 bases sitting between them. The chain's CDR3 is CSVQGNTEAFF. Written as DNA, the CDR3 is TGCAGCGTTCAAGGTAACACTGAAGCTTTCTTT.